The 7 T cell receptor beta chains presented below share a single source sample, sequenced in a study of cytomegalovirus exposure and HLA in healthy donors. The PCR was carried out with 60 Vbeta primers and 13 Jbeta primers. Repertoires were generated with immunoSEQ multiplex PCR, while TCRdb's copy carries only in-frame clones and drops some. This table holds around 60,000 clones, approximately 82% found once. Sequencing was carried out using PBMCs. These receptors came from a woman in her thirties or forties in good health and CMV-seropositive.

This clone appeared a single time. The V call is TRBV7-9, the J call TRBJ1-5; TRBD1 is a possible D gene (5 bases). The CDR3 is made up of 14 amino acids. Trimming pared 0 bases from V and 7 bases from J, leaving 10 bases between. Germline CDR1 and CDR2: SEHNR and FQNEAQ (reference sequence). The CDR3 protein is CASSLAGGGQPQHF. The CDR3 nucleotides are TGTGCCAGCAGCTTAGCCGGGGGGGGACAGCCCCAGCATTTT.

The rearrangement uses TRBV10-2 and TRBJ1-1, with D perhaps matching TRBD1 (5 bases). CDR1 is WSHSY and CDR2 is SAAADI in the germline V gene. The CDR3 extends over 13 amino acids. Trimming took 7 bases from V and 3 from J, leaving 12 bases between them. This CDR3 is CASTSRGYTEAFF. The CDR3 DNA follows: TGCGCCAGCACCTCGCGGGGGTACACTGAAGCTTTCTTT.

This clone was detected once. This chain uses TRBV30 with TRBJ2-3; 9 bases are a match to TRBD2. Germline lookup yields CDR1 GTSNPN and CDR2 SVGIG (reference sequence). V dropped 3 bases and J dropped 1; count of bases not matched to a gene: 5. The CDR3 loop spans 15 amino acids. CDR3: CAWRKASGGTDTQYF. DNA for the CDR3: TGTGCCTGGAGGAAAGCTAGCGGGGGCACAGATACGCAGTATTTT.

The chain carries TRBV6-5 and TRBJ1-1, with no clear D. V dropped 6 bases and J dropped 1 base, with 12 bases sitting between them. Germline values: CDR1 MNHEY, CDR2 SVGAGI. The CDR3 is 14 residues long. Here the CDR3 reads CASSYAGGNTEAFF. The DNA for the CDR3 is TGTGCCAGCAGCTACGCCGGCGGGAACACTGAAGCTTTCTTT.

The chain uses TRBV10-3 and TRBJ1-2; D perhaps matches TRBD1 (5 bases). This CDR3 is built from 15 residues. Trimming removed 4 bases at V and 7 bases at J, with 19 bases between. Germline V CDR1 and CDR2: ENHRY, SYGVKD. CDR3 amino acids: CAISVEAGTGGGYTF. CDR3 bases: TGTGCCATCAGTGTTGAGGCAGGGACCGGGGGTGGCTACACCTTC.

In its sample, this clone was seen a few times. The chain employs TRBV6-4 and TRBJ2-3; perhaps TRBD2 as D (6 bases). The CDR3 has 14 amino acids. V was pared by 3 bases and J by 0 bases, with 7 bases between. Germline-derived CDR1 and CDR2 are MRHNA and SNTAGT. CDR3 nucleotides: TGTGCCAGCAGTGAGGGGACTAGCACAGATACGCAGTATTTT. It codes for CASSEGTSTDTQYF.

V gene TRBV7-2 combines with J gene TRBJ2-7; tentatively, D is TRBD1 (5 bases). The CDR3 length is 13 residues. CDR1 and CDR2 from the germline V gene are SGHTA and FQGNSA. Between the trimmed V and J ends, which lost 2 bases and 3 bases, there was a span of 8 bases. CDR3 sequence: CASSLPGIYEQYF. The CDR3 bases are TGTGCCAGCAGCTTACCAGGGATCTACGAGCAGTACTTC.